This T cell receptor beta chain was identified in a study of post-analysis software for immune sequencing data. The wider study: Included courses were relapsing-remitting and secondary progressive multiple sclerosis; progressive-relapsing multiple sclerosis was also included. Whole-study findings and limits: Elevated frequency relative to controls characterized four or five TRBV segments in patients, TRBV5-6, TRBV5-1 and TRBV20-1 among them.

The TCR beta cDNA libraries carried unique molecular identifiers. Using its own MiXCR run on the PCR reads, TCRdb lists one record per CDR3 protein. Of about 460,000 distinct CDR3 sequences in the sample, roughly 46% were seen once. Details on this clonotype: What it binds is unknown.

Looked up from germline, CDR1 is SQVTM and CDR2 is ANQGSEA. V trimming: 4 bases; J trimming: 3 bases; junction bases outside the gene matches: 8. The CDR3 is 14 amino acids. The sequencing input was blood. The V and J genes are TRBV29-1 and TRBJ2-7; 8 positions agree with TRBD1. The clonotype comes from a girl aged 5-17 years with multiple sclerosis. CDR3 in DNA: TGCAGCGTTGCAACAGGGGGTATGTTCTACGAGCAGTACTTC. It specifies CSVATGGMFYEQYF.